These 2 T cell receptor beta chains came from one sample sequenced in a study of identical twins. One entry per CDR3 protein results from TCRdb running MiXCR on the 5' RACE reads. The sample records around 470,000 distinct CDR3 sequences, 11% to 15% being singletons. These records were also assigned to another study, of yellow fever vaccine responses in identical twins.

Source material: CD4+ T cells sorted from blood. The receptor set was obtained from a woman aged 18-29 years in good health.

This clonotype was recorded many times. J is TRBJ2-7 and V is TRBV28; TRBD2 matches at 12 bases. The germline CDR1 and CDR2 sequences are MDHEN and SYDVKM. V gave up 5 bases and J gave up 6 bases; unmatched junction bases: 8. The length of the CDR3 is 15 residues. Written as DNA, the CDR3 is TGTGCCAGCAGTCGTCGACTAGCGGGAGCGGGCGAGCAGTACTTC. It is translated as CASSRRLAGAGEQYF.

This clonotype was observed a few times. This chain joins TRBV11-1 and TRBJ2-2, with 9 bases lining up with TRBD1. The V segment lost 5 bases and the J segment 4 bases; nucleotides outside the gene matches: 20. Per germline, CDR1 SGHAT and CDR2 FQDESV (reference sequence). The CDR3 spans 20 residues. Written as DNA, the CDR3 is TGTGCCAGCAGCCCAACAGGGTCTTATTCGGGGACAGGGCGCACCGGGGAGCTGTTTTTT. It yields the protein CASSPTGSYSGTGRTGELFF.